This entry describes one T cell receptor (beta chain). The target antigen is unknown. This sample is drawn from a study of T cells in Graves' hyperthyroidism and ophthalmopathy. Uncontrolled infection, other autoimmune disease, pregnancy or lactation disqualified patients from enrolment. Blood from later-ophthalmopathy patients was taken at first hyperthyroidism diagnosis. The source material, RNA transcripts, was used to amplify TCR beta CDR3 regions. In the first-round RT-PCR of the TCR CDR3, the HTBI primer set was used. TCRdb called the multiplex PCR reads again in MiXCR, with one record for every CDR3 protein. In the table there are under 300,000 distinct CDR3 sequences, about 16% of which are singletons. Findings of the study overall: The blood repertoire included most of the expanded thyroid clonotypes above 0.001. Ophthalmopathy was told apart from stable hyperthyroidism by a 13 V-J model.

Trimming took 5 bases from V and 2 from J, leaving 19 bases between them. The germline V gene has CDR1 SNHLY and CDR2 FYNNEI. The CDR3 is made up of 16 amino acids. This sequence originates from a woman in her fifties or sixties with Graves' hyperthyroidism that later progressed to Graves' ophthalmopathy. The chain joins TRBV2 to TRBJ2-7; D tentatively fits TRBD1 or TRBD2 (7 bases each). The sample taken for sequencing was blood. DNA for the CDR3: TGTGCCAGCAGTACCCTCGGGGGGACAGACCCCTACGAGCAGTACTTC. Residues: CASSTLGGTDPYEQYF.